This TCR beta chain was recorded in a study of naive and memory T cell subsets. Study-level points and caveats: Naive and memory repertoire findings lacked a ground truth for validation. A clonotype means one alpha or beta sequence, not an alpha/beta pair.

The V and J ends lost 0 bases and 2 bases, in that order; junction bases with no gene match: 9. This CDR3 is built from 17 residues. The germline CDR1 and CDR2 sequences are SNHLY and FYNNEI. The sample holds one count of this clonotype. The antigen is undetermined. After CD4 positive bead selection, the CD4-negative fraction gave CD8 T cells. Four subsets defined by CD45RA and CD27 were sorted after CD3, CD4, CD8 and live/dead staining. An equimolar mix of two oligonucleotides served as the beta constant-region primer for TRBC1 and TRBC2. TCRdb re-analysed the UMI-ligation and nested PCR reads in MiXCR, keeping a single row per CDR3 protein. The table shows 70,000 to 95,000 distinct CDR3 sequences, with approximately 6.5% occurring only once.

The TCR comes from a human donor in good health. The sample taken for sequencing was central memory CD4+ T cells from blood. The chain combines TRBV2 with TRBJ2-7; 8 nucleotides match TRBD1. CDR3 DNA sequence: TGTGCCAGCAGTGAAGCGGAGTCGACAGGGGTCCCCTACGAGCAGTACTTC. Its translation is CASSEAESTGVPYEQYF.